This TCR beta chain was obtained from a study of blood T cell repertoires in COVID-19. Per the germline V gene, CDR1 is MNHNY and CDR2 is SVGAGI (reference sequence). V lost 5 bases and J lost 6; bases outside the gene matches: 8. CDR3 size: 14 residues. TCRdb's copy holds only in-frame clones and misses some; the assay was immunoSEQ multiplex PCR. The repertoire consists of some 150,000 clones, with 65% to 90% occurring once and the leading ten covering roughly 3.4%. The V and J genes are TRBV6-6 and TRBJ2-7; 9 bases agree with TRBD2. The material sequenced was peripheral blood. This TCR derives from a man aged 70 or older with acute or convalescent COVID-19. CDR3 in amino acids: CASSSSGRYGEQYF. The CDR3 DNA follows: TGTGCCAGCAGTAGTAGCGGGAGATATGGCGAGCAGTACTTC.